Listed below are T cell receptor beta chains from one sample, sequenced in a study of blood T cell repertoires in COVID-19. The protocol was immunoSEQ multiplex PCR, while the TCRdb copy is restricted to in-frame clones and leaves out a portion. This sample yields roughly 200,000 clones, of which about nine tenths are seen a single time; over 3% belongs to the top ten. Sequenced input: PBMCs or T cells enriched from blood (not recorded which). All receptors derive from a woman aged 40-49 years with acute COVID-19. The CDR3 runs from the conserved cysteine through the conserved F or W. A D gene is named only where the DNA matches it firmly. Rows give clone size only sometimes, using once, few, many, or a class for an expanded clone.

-	TRBV15	TRBD1	TRBJ1-2	CATSRVGLMTGTNYGYTF	TGTGCCACCAGCAGAGTTGGTCTTATGACAGGGACTAACTATGGCTACACCTTC
-	TRBV2	-	TRBJ1-6	CAGADRRAVNSPLHF	TGTGCCGGAGCCGACAGGCGGGCGGTTAATTCACCCCTCCACTTT
-	TRBV7-5	-	TRBJ1-2	CARSPNPLGVDRGLWGYTF	TGTGCCAGAAGCCCTAACCCCCTGGGTGTGGACAGGGGGCTCTGGGGCTACACCTTC
-	TRBV7-9	-	TRBJ1-2	CASSSPGPTGDGYTF	TGTGCCAGCAGCTCCCCGGGCCCTACCGGGGATGGCTACACCTTC
-	TRBV11-2	TRBD2	TRBJ2-1	CASSLGSSGALAEQFF	TGTGCCAGCAGCCTAGGATCTAGCGGGGCTCTGGCTGAGCAGTTCTTC
-	TRBV5-1	-	TRBJ1-2	CASSPRKGVDPYGYTF	TGCGCCAGCAGCCCAAGGAAAGGGGTGGACCCCTATGGCTACACCTTC
-	TRBV19	TRBD1	TRBJ1-1	CASSMARGRGNERTEAFF	TGTGCCAGTAGTATGGCCAGGGGGCGCGGAAATGAACGGACTGAAGCTTTCTTT
-	TRBV7-2	TRBD1	TRBJ1-2	CASSPRDSWYGYTF	TGTGCCAGCAGCCCTCGGGACAGTTGGTATGGCTACACCTTC
-	TRBV9	-	TRBJ1-3	CASSVGLGRNSGNTIYF	TGTGCCAGCAGCGTAGGCCTCGGTCGTAACTCTGGAAACACCATATATTTT
-	TRBV5-6	-	TRBJ1-5	CASSNTGSNQLQHF	TGTGCCAGCAGCAATACAGGGAGCAATCAGCTCCAGCATTTT
-	TRBV4-1	-	TRBJ1-2	CASSHPGAGGARDYGYTF	TGCGCCAGCAGCCACCCGGGGGCGGGAGGGGCGCGGGACTATGGCTACACCTTC
-	TRBV9	TRBD1	TRBJ1-2	CASSVGRAGTVTPHYGYTF	TGTGCCAGCAGCGTAGGTCGCGCGGGGACAGTCACCCCCCACTATGGCTACACCTTC
-	TRBV7-2	TRBD1	TRBJ1-1	CASSLLDRGHTEAFF	TGTGCCAGCAGCCTGTTGGACAGGGGACACACTGAAGCTTTCTTT
-	TRBV10-3	-	TRBJ2-6	CAISDSGTGANVLTF	TGTGCCATCAGTGACTCAGGTACCGGGGCCAACGTCCTGACTTTC
-	TRBV7-6	TRBD1	TRBJ1-1	CASSTGQYTEAFF	TGTGCCAGCAGCACGGGACAGTACACTGAAGCTTTCTTT
-	TRBV19	-	TRBJ1-1	CASSERQGRTEAFF	TGTGCCAGTAGTGAGAGGCAGGGCCGCACTGAAGCTTTCTTT
few	TRBV7-3	TRBD2	TRBJ2-3	CASSFSLAGGTDTQYF	TGTGCCAGCAGCTTCAGTCTAGCGGGGGGCACAGATACGCAGTATTTT
-	TRBV11-2	-	TRBJ1-6	CASSLDGRPPNSPLHF	TGTGCCAGCAGCTTAGACGGGAGGCCGCCTAATTCACCCCTCCACTTT
-	TRBV27	-	TRBJ1-1	CASNSIQGNTEAFF	TGTGCCAGCAATTCGATACAGGGTAACACTGAAGCTTTCTTT
once	TRBV2	-	TRBJ2-3	CASSAPGADTQYF	TGTGCCAGCAGTGCTCCGGGTGCAGATACGCAGTATTTT
-	TRBV12-5	-	TRBJ1-3	CASAPDSLSGNTIYF	TGTGCTAGTGCCCCGGACAGCCTCTCTGGAAACACCATATATTTT
-	TRBV15	-	TRBJ2-5	CATSRVLGEWVKETQYF	TGTGCCACCAGCAGAGTGCTTGGGGAGTGGGTCAAAGAGACCCAGTACTTC
few	TRBV19	-	TRBJ1-1	CASLPGAAVYTEAFF	TGTGCCTCACTTCCTGGGGCGGCGGTCTACACTGAAGCTTTCTTT
few	TRBV19	-	TRBJ1-5	CASMPLGEGKPQHF	TGTGCCAGTATGCCTCTTGGTGAGGGTAAGCCCCAGCATTTT
-	TRBV5-8	-	TRBJ1-2	CASRRLANYGYTF	TGTGCCAGCAGGAGATTAGCTAACTATGGCTACACCTTC
-	TRBV7-9	TRBD1	TRBJ1-4	CASRREGDSRNEKLFF	TGTGCCAGCAGGCGAGAAGGGGACAGTCGTAATGAAAAACTGTTTTTT
-	TRBV7-2	TRBD1	TRBJ1-2	CASSVTGGHNYGYTF	TGTGCCAGCAGCGTCACAGGGGGCCATAACTATGGCTACACCTTC
once	TRBV7-8	TRBD1	TRBJ2-1	CASSLGRGRQGAMEAYNEQFF	TGTGCCAGCAGCTTAGGAAGGGGTCGACAGGGGGCAATGGAAGCCTACAATGAGCAGTTCTTC
-	TRBV30	-	TRBJ1-2	CAWSVRLNGYTF	TGTGCCTGGAGTGTAAGACTGAATGGCTACACCTTC
-	TRBV5-5	TRBD1	TRBJ2-6	CASSSGQAISGANVLTF	TGTGCCAGCAGCTCGGGACAGGCCATCTCTGGGGCCAACGTCCTGACTTTC
-	TRBV7-9	TRBD1	TRBJ1-2	CASSLAGGASYGYTF	TGTGCCAGCAGCTTGGCAGGGGGCGCCAGCTATGGCTACACCTTC
-	TRBV10-3	TRBD1	TRBJ1-1	CAIRYTGTGNTEAFF	TGTGCCATCAGATATACCGGGACAGGTAACACTGAAGCTTTCTTT
once	TRBV5-4	-	TRBJ2-5	CASSSRGSETQYF	TGTGCCAGCAGCTCCAGGGGTTCGGAGACCCAGTACTTC
-	TRBV4-2	-	TRBJ1-5	CASSQDPSDQPQHF	TGTGCCAGCAGCCAAGATCCCAGCGATCAGCCCCAGCATTTT
few	TRBV18	TRBD1	TRBJ1-2	CASSPMGQGISAYGYTF	TGTGCCAGCTCACCGATGGGACAGGGTATATCGGCCTATGGCTACACCTTC
once	TRBV7-9	TRBD1	TRBJ1-2	CASRRDSNYGYTF	TGTGCCAGCAGAAGGGACAGTAACTATGGCTACACCTTC
-	TRBV5-6	-	TRBJ1-4	CASSPAGGLEEKLFF	TGTGCCAGCAGCCCGGCGGGGGGGCTGGAGGAAAAACTGTTTTTT
-	TRBV27	-	TRBJ1-2	CASSIQGFGHYGYTF	TGTGCCAGCAGTATACAGGGCTTTGGGCACTATGGCTACACCTTC
-	TRBV5-6	TRBD1	TRBJ1-2	CASSLGRGQGYGYTF	TGTGCCAGCAGCCTGGGCCGGGGACAGGGATATGGCTACACCTTC
-	TRBV5-1	TRBD1	TRBJ2-1	CASSSTRTGGDEQFF	TGCGCCAGCAGCTCGACCCGGACAGGGGGCGATGAGCAGTTCTTC
-	TRBV15	-	TRBJ2-7	CATSRDPGVLYEQYF	TGTGCCACCAGCAGAGATCCAGGGGTGCTCTACGAGCAGTACTTC
-	TRBV9	-	TRBJ1-3	CASSTQGGNTIYF	TGTGCCAGCAGCACCCAGGGAGGAAACACCATATATTTT
-	TRBV5-1	-	TRBJ2-2	CASSLGPNTGELFF	TGCGCCAGCAGCTTGGGTCCAAACACCGGGGAGCTGTTTTTT
-	TRBV9	-	TRBJ1-1	CASSAEGNMNTEAFF	TGTGCCAGCAGCGCGGAGGGGAATATGAACACTGAAGCTTTCTTT
-	TRBV10-2	TRBD1	TRBJ1-4	CASELYPGTGGNEKLFF	TGCGCCAGCGAGCTTTACCCGGGGACAGGGGGCAATGAAAAACTGTTTTTT
-	TRBV2	TRBD2	TRBJ2-2	CASSRGTNSGELFF	TGTGCCAGCAGTCGGGGGACTAATTCCGGGGAGCTGTTTTTT
once	TRBV29-1	TRBD2	TRBJ2-2	CSGLGAGQPLNTGELFF	TGCAGCGGGCTGGGAGCGGGGCAACCCTTGAACACCGGGGAGCTGTTTTTT
-	TRBV10-3	TRBD1	TRBJ1-1	CAIVGQGLFTEAFF	TGTGCCATCGTAGGACAGGGTTTGTTCACTGAAGCTTTCTTT
-	TRBV9	TRBD1	TRBJ2-1	CASSRGQVANEQFF	TGTGCCAGCAGCAGGGGACAGGTTGCTAATGAGCAGTTCTTC
-	TRBV11-2	-	TRBJ1-1	CASSFHRGGVSLNTEAFF	TGTGCCAGCAGCTTCCATCGTGGGGGGGTTAGTCTGAACACTGAAGCTTTCTTT
-	TRBV27	TRBD1	TRBJ2-2	CASSLSILLQQGASTGELFF	TGTGCCAGCAGTTTATCAATCCTCCTCCAACAGGGGGCAAGCACCGGGGAGCTGTTTTTT
-	TRBV3-1/TRBV3-2	-	TRBJ1-2	CASSQDPGNYGYTF	TGTGCCAGCAGCCAAGATCCAGGGAACTATGGCTACACCTTC
-	TRBV23-1	-	TRBJ1-3	CASSHMLGAVDTISGNTIYF	TGCGCCAGCAGTCATATGTTGGGGGCAGTAGACACAATATCAGGAAACACCATATATTTT
-	TRBV24-1	-	TRBJ2-3	CATSAGQPGDTQYF	TGTGCCACCAGTGCAGGGCAGCCCGGAGATACGCAGTATTTT
-	TRBV6-5	-	TRBJ1-2	CASTKGGTERYGYTF	TGTGCCAGCACTAAGGGGGGGACTGAACGATATGGCTACACCTTC
-	TRBV3-1/TRBV3-2	-	TRBJ1-1	CASSQVGDLNTEAFF	TGTGCCAGCAGCCAAGTCGGAGATCTTAACACTGAAGCTTTCTTT
-	TRBV7-2	-	TRBJ1-1	CASSSRGGGAYEAFF	TGTGCCAGCAGTTCGAGAGGGGGGGGCGCATATGAAGCTTTCTTT
-	TRBV6-5	TRBD1	TRBJ1-1	CASSSRQGASNTEAFF	TGTGCCAGCAGTTCGCGACAGGGGGCGTCGAACACTGAAGCTTTCTTT
-	TRBV6-5	-	TRBJ2-1	CASRQQENSYNEQFF	TGTGCCAGCAGACAACAGGAAAACTCCTACAATGAGCAGTTCTTC
-	TRBV6-2/TRBV6-3	TRBD1	TRBJ1-2	CASSWTGQNYGYTF	TGTGCCAGCAGCTGGACAGGGCAAAACTATGGCTACACCTTC